This is a list of T cell receptor beta chains from one sample in a study of blood T cells in healthy people across ages. TCRdb re-analysed the 5' RACE reads in MiXCR, keeping a single row per CDR3 protein. The sample has fewer than 1.5 million distinct CDR3 sequences, 35% to 45% seen once. The material sequenced was blood. These receptors came from a young woman in good health. CDR3s include the opening cysteine and the closing phenylalanine or tryptophan. The order of the fields is J gene, V gene, D gene, clone size, CDR3 protein, CDR3 DNA. The D gene is left open where the match is weak. Not all rows give a size; the values are once, few, many and, for expanded clones, a class.

J gene: TRBJ2-5; V gene: TRBV7-2; D gene: .; clone size: few; CDR3 protein: CASSLTKETQYF; CDR3 DNA: TGTGCCAGCAGCCTTACCAAAGAGACCCAGTACTTC
J gene: TRBJ2-7; V gene: TRBV5-1; D gene: TRBD2; clone size: .; CDR3 protein: CASSTTSGRAYNEQYF; CDR3 DNA: TGCGCCAGCAGCACAACCAGCGGGAGGGCCTACAATGAGCAGTACTTC
J gene: TRBJ2-5; V gene: TRBV7-2; D gene: .; clone size: few; CDR3 protein: CASSLELVGETQYF; CDR3 DNA: TGTGCCAGCAGCTTAGAACTAGTGGGTGAGACCCAGTACTTC
J gene: TRBJ2-3; V gene: TRBV15; D gene: .; clone size: .; CDR3 protein: CATSRRGSGTDTQYF; CDR3 DNA: TGTGCCACCAGCAGGAGGGGAAGTGGTACAGATACGCAGTATTTT
J gene: TRBJ2-5; V gene: TRBV30; D gene: .; clone size: .; CDR3 protein: CAWRKQGSETQYF; CDR3 DNA: TGTGCCTGGAGAAAACAGGGTTCGGAGACCCAGTACTTC
J gene: TRBJ1-1; V gene: TRBV6-1; D gene: .; clone size: few; CDR3 protein: CASNTGVTEAFF; CDR3 DNA: TGTGCCAGCAACACGGGGGTCACTGAAGCTTTCTTT
J gene: TRBJ2-3; V gene: TRBV5-1; D gene: TRBD1; clone size: .; CDR3 protein: CASGTGGVVDTQYF; CDR3 DNA: TGCGCCAGCGGGACAGGGGGGGTAGTGGATACGCAGTATTTT
J gene: TRBJ1-3; V gene: TRBV20-1; D gene: .; clone size: once; CDR3 protein: CSAKPGSGDTIYF; CDR3 DNA: TGCAGTGCCAAACCGGGTAGTGGAGACACCATATATTTT
J gene: TRBJ1-4; V gene: TRBV6-6; D gene: .; clone size: .; CDR3 protein: CASSPTGLRNEKLFF; CDR3 DNA: TGTGCCAGCAGTCCTACAGGGCTTAGAAATGAAAAACTGTTTTTT
J gene: TRBJ1-2; V gene: TRBV2; D gene: TRBD1; clone size: .; CDR3 protein: CASDREANYGYTF; CDR3 DNA: TGTGCCAGCGACAGGGAAGCTAACTATGGCTACACCTTC
J gene: TRBJ1-1; V gene: TRBV7-8; D gene: .; clone size: .; CDR3 protein: CASNPRGQEAFF; CDR3 DNA: TGTGCCAGCAACCCCAGGGGCCAAGAAGCTTTCTTT
J gene: TRBJ1-2; V gene: TRBV9; D gene: TRBD1; clone size: .; CDR3 protein: CASSEADRGYLGYTF; CDR3 DNA: TGTGCCAGCAGCGAGGCGGACAGGGGTTATCTTGGCTACACCTTC
J gene: TRBJ2-1; V gene: TRBV3-1; D gene: TRBD2; clone size: .; CDR3 protein: CASSQEGRVANDEQFF; CDR3 DNA: TGTGCCAGCAGCCAAGAAGGGAGGGTGGCCAATGATGAGCAGTTCTTC
J gene: TRBJ2-7; V gene: TRBV12-5; D gene: TRBD2; clone size: .; CDR3 protein: CASGSGLAGGRAYEQYF; CDR3 DNA: TGTGCTAGTGGCTCCGGACTAGCGGGAGGTCGGGCCTACGAGCAGTACTTC
J gene: TRBJ2-7; V gene: TRBV10-3; D gene: TRBD1; clone size: few; CDR3 protein: CAIQSGTDYEQYF; CDR3 DNA: TGTGCCATCCAATCCGGGACAGATTACGAGCAGTACTTC
J gene: TRBJ2-2; V gene: TRBV12-3/TRBV12-4; D gene: .; clone size: few; CDR3 protein: CASSLARGVPGELFF; CDR3 DNA: TGTGCCAGCAGTTTGGCCAGGGGAGTTCCCGGGGAGCTGTTTTTT
J gene: TRBJ2-3; V gene: TRBV11-2; D gene: TRBD2; clone size: .; CDR3 protein: CASSSPRDWREARTDTQYF; CDR3 DNA: TGTGCCAGCAGCTCCCCCCGTGACTGGCGGGAGGCCCGCACAGATACGCAGTATTTT
J gene: TRBJ2-7; V gene: TRBV7-9; D gene: .; clone size: .; CDR3 protein: CASSSRGDNLYNEQYF; CDR3 DNA: TGTGCCAGCAGCTCAAGAGGGGATAATCTGTACAATGAGCAGTACTTC
J gene: TRBJ2-3; V gene: TRBV10-3; D gene: TRBD2; clone size: .; CDR3 protein: CAISDSGGRSADTQYF; CDR3 DNA: TGTGCCATCAGTGATAGTGGCGGGAGGTCTGCAGATACGCAGTATTTT
J gene: TRBJ2-7; V gene: TRBV20-1; D gene: TRBD2; clone size: .; CDR3 protein: CSASPLLDTLAVGRYEQYF; CDR3 DNA: TGCAGTGCTAGCCCCCTCCTCGACACCCTAGCGGTGGGCAGGTACGAGCAGTACTTC
J gene: TRBJ2-5; V gene: TRBV3-1; D gene: .; clone size: few; CDR3 protein: CASSYPLGKETQYF; CDR3 DNA: TGTGCCAGCAGCTACCCCCTAGGAAAAGAGACCCAGTACTTC
J gene: TRBJ1-5; V gene: TRBV6-1; D gene: .; clone size: .; CDR3 protein: CASIEGRQGVNNQPQHF; CDR3 DNA: TGTGCCAGCATCGAGGGCCGCCAGGGCGTCAACAATCAGCCCCAGCATTTT
J gene: TRBJ1-6; V gene: TRBV18; D gene: TRBD1; clone size: .; CDR3 protein: CASSAAGTGVNSPLHF; CDR3 DNA: TGTGCCAGCTCAGCGGCCGGGACAGGCGTTAATTCACCCCTCCACTTT
J gene: TRBJ1-2; V gene: TRBV7-2; D gene: .; clone size: many; CDR3 protein: CASSLSQGNYGYTF; CDR3 DNA: TGTGCCAGCAGCTTATCGCAGGGGAACTATGGCTACACCTTC
J gene: TRBJ1-6; V gene: TRBV27; D gene: .; clone size: .; CDR3 protein: CASSVRAPNSPLHF; CDR3 DNA: TGTGCCAGCAGTGTGCGGGCCCCCAATTCACCCCTCCACTTT